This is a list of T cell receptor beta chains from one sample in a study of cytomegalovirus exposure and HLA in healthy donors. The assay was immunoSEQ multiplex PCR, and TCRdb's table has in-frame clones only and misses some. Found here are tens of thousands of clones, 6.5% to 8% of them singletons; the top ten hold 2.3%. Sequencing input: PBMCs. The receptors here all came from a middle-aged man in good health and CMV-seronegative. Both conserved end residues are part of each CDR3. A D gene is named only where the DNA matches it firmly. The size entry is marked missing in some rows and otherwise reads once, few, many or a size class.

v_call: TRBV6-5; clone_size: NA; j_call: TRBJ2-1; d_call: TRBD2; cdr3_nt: TGTGCCAGCAGTCTAGCGGGAGAGATAAATGAGCAGTTCTTC; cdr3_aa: CASSLAGEINEQFF
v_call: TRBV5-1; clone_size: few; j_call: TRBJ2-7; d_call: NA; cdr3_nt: TGCGCCAGCAGCCCGAGTATGGGAGGCGAGCAGTACTTC; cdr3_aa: CASSPSMGGEQYF
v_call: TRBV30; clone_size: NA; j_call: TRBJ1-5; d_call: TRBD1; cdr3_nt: TGTGCCTGGAGTGTAGAAATTTTAGGACAGGGGGACCAGCCCCAGCATTTT; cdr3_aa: CAWSVEILGQGDQPQHF
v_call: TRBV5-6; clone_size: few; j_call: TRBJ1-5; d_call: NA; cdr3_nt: TGTGCCAGCAGCTTGGGGGCAGGGGAACGGCCCCAGCATTTT; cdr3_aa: CASSLGAGERPQHF
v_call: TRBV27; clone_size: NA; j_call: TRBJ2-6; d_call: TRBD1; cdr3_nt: TGTGCCAGCAGTTGGGGACAGGGGAACTCTGGGGCCAACGTCCTGACTTTC; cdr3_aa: CASSWGQGNSGANVLTF
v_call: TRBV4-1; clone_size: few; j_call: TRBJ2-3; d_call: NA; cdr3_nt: TGCGCCAGCAGCCAAGTTACAGGCGGTTCCGCAGATACGCAGTATTTT; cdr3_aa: CASSQVTGGSADTQYF
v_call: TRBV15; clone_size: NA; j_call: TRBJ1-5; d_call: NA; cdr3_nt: TGTGCCACCAGCAGAGATAGGTTAGAGGCCAATCAGCCCCAGCATTTT; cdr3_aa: CATSRDRLEANQPQHF
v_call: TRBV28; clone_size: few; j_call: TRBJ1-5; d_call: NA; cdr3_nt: TGTGCCAGCCGAGGGGGTGAGCCCCAGCATTTT; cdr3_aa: CASRGGEPQHF
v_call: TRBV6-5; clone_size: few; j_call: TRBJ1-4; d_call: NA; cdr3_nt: TGTGCCAGCAGTTACTCGAGCACTGCTTTTGGAAAACTGTTTTTT; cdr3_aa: CASSYSSTAFGKLFF
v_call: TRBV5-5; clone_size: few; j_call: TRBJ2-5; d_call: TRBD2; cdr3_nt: TGTGCCAGCAGCTTGACCCTAGCGGGAGCTATGGGGGAGACCCAGTACTTC; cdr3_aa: CASSLTLAGAMGETQYF
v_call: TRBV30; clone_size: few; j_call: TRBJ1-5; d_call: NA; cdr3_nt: TGTGCCTGGTCCCGGGGGGTAGATAGCAATCAGCCCCAGCATTTT; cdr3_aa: CAWSRGVDSNQPQHF
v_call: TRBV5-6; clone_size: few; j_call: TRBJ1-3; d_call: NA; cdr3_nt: TGTGCCAGCAGCGCCACCCCAGGGTCAAACACCATATATTTT; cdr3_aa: CASSATPGSNTIYF
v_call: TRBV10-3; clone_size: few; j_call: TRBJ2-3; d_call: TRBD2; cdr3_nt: TGTGCCATCAATAGGGTGCTAGCGGGAGGCGCAAGACGAGATACGCAGTATTTT; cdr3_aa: CAINRVLAGGARRDTQYF
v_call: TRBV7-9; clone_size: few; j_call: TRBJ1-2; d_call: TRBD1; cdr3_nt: TGTGCCAGCAGCCCAGTTCCGGGACAGGTCGAGCTTAACTATGGCTACACCTTC; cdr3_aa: CASSPVPGQVELNYGYTF
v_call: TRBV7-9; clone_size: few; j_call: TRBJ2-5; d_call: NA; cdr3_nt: TGTGCCAGCAGCTTACTGCACAAAGAGACCCAGTACTTC; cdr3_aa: CASSLLHKETQYF
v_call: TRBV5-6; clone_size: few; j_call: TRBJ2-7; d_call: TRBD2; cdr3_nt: TGTGCCAGCAGCTTGGGTGGACTAGCGGTCTACGAGCAGTACTTC; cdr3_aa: CASSLGGLAVYEQYF
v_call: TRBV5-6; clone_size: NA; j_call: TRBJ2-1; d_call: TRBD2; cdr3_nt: TGTGCCAGCAGCTTGAGACTAGCGGGGAGCACCTCCTTCAATGAGCAGTTCTTC; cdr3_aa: CASSLRLAGSTSFNEQFF
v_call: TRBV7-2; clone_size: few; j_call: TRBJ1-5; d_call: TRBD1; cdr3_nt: TGTGCCAGCAGCTCGGCCGGGACAGGTGGTACCAATCAGCCCCAGCATTTT; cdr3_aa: CASSSAGTGGTNQPQHF
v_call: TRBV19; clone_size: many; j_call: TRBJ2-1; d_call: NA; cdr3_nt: TGTGCCAGTAGCCTGACCACGGTGGGAGGTGAGCAGTTCTTC; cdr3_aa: CASSLTTVGGEQFF
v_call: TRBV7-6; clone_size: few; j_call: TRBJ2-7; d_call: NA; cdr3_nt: TGTGCCAGCAGCTTATCCCCGGACAGTTCCTACGAGCAGTACTTC; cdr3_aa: CASSLSPDSSYEQYF
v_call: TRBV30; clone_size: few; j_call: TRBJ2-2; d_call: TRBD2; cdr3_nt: TGTGCCTGGAGTGAGGAGCGGGGGGTCACCGGGGAGCTGTTTTTT; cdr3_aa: CAWSEERGVTGELFF
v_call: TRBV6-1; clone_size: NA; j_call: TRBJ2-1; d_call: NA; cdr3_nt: TGTGCCAGCAGTGAATACGCAGTAATGGGCGATGAGCAGTTCTTC; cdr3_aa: CASSEYAVMGDEQFF
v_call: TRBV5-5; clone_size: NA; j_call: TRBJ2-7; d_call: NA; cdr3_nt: TGTGCCAGCAGCTTGTATAGGGGAACCAACGAGCAGTACTTC; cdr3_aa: CASSLYRGTNEQYF
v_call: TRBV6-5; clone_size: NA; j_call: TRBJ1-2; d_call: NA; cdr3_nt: TGTGCCAGCAGTTCCGCACCTCAGGGTTTCTATGGCTACACCTTC; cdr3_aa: CASSSAPQGFYGYTF
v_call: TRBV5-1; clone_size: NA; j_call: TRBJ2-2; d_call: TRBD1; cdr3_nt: TGCGCCAGCAGCTGGAGGACAGGGGAGGGCGGGGAGCTGTTTTTT; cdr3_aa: CASSWRTGEGGELFF
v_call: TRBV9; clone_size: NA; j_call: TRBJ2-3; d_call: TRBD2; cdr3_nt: TGTGCCAGCAGCGTAGCGAATTGGGACTACCCCCTCACAGATACGCAGTATTTT; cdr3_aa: CASSVANWDYPLTDTQYF
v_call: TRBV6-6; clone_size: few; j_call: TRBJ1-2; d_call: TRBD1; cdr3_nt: TGTGCCAGCAGTTCCCCCGGGCAGGGGGGATATGGCTACACCTTC; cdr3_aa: CASSSPGQGGYGYTF
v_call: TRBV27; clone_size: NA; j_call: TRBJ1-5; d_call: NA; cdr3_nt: TGTGCCAGCGCTAGGGGTGGTTCCCTCAGGGGTCAGCCCCAGCATTTT; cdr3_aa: CASARGGSLRGQPQHF
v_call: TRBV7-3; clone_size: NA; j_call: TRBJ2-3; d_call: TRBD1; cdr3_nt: TGTGCCAGCAGCTTGGGACAGGGGGTGTTATCAGATACGCAGTATTTT; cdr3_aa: CASSLGQGVLSDTQYF
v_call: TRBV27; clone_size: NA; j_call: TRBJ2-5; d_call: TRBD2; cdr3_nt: TGTGCCAGCAGTGTGACTAGCGGGGGAGGAGAGACCCAGTACTTC; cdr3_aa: CASSVTSGGGETQYF
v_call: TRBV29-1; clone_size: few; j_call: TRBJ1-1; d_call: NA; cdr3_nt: TGCAGCGTTGAAGTCCAGGAGAACACTGAAGCTTTCTTT; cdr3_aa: CSVEVQENTEAFF
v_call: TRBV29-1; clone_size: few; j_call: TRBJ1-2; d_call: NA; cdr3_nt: TGCAGCGTTGAACTCCGAGGGTATGGCTACACCTTC; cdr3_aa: CSVELRGYGYTF
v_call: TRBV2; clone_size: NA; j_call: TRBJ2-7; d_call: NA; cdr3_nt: TGTGCCAGCAGTGGAATGGTGCTAGCGAGCGAGCAGTACTTC; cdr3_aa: CASSGMVLASEQYF
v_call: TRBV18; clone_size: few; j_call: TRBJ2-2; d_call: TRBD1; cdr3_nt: TGTGCCAGCTCCAAGGGACAGCCTAACACCGGGGAGCTGTTTTTT; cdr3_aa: CASSKGQPNTGELFF
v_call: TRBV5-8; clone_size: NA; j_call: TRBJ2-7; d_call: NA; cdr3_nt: TGTGCCAGCAGCTTGGTTGGGGCCTTTGGCGAGCAGTACTTC; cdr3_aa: CASSLVGAFGEQYF
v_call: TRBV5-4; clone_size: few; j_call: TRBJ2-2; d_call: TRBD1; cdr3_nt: TGTGCCAGCAGCTTCGGGACAGGGATGAACACCGGGGAGCTGTTTTTT; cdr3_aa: CASSFGTGMNTGELFF
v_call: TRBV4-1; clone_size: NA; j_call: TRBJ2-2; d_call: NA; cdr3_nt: TGCGCCAGCAGCCAAGTTAGGGGGACCCGCGGCGGGGAGCTGTTTTTT; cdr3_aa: CASSQVRGTRGGELFF
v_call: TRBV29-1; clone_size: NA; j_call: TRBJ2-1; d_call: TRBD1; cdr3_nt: TGCAGCGCCCTTTTGTCAGGACAGGGGGCGGTAGGGCAGTTCTTC; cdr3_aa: CSALLSGQGAVGQFF
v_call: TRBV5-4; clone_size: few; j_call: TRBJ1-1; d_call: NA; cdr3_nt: TGTGCCAGCAGCTTATACAGTTCTGAAGCTTTCTTT; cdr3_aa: CASSLYSSEAFF
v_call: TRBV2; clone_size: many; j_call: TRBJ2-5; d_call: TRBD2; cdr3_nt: TGTGCCAGCTCCCCGGCGCTAGCGGGGTTGGAGACCCAGTACTTC; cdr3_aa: CASSPALAGLETQYF
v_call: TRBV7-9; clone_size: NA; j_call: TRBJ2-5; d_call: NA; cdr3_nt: TGTGCCAGCAGCTTAGAGCCCCTCGGAGGGGAGACCCAGTACTTC; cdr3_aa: CASSLEPLGGETQYF
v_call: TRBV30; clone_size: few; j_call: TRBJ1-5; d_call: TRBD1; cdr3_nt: TGTGCCTGGAGTGTACGAGGACAGGCTGCTCAGCCCCAGCATTTT; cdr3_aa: CAWSVRGQAAQPQHF
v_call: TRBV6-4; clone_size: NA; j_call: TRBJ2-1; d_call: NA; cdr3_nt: TGTGCCAGCAGTCTCGACCAGCGGTCTGGGCAGTTCTTC; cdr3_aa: CASSLDQRSGQFF
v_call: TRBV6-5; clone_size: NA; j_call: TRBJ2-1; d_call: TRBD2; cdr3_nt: TGTGCCAGCCGCCGACTAGCGGGAGGTCAGGAGCAGTTCTTC; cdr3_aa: CASRRLAGGQEQFF
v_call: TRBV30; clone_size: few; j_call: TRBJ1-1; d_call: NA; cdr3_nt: TGTGCCTGGACTCCAGGGTTCACTGAAGCTTTCTTT; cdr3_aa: CAWTPGFTEAFF
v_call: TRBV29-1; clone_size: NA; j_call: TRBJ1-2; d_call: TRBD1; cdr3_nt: TGCAGCGCTGAGACAGGGAGCGGCTACACCTTC; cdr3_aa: CSAETGSGYTF
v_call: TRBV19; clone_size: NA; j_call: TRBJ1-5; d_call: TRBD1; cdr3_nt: TGTGCCAGTAGTCCGGGACAGGGTTTTGTGCCCCAGCATTTT; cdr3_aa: CASSPGQGFVPQHF
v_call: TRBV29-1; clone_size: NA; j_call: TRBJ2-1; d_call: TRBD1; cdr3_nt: TGCAGCGCCGGGACAGCGGAGCAGTTCTTC; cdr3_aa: CSAGTAEQFF
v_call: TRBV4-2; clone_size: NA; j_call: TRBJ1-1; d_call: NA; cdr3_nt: TGTGCCAGCAGCCAAGAAGAACGGAGGGCCGTTGAAGCTTTCTTT; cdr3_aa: CASSQEERRAVEAFF
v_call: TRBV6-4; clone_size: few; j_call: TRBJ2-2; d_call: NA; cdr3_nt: TGTGCCAGCAGTGGAGGAACCCACACCGGGGAGCCGTTTTTT; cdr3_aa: CASSGGTHTGEPFF
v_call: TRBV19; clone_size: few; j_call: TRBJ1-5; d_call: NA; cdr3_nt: TGTGCCAGCAGAGAGACAGGATTCAATCAGCCCCAGCATTTT; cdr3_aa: CASRETGFNQPQHF
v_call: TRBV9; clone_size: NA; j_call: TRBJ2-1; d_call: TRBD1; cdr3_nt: TGTGCCAGCAGCAAAACCGGGACAGGGGTCTACAATGAGCAGTTCTTC; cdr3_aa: CASSKTGTGVYNEQFF
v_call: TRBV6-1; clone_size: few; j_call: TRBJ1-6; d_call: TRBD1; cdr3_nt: TGTGCCAGCAGTGAAGAGGGGGCTACCTCACCCCTCCACTTT; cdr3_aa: CASSEEGATSPLHF
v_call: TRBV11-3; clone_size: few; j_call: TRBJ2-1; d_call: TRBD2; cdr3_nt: TGTGCCAGCAGCCTACTAGCGGGGGTGTCAGGTGAGCAGTTCTTC; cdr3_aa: CASSLLAGVSGEQFF